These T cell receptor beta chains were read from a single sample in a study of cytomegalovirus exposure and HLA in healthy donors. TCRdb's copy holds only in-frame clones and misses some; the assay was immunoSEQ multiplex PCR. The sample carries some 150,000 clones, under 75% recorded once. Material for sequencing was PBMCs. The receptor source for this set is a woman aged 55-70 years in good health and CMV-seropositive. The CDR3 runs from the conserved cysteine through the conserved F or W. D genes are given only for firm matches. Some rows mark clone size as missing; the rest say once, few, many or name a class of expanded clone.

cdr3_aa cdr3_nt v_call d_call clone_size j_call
CASSYGASGTDTQYF TGCGCCAGCAGCTACGGTGCTAGCGGCACAGATACGCAGTATTTT TRBV5-1 . . TRBJ2-3
CASSSPGGPSGGYTF TGTGCCAGCAGTTCGCCGGGAGGACCTTCAGGAGGCTACACCTTC TRBV28 . . TRBJ1-2
CASSYSPTGNYGYTF TGTGCCAGCAGTTATAGCCCCACAGGGAACTATGGCTACACCTTC TRBV6-5 . . TRBJ1-2
CASSTATTSGSPDTQYF TGTGCCAGCAGTACGGCGACGACTAGCGGGAGCCCAGATACGCAGTATTTT TRBV27 TRBD2 . TRBJ2-3
CASSGGDSPNSPLHF TGTGCCAGCAGCGGAGGGGACAGCCCGAATTCACCCCTCCACTTT TRBV9 TRBD1 . TRBJ1-6
CASSLGTSGNTDTQYF TGTGCCAGCAGCCTAGGGACTAGCGGTAACACAGATACGCAGTATTTT TRBV13 TRBD2 . TRBJ2-3
CTPRVDGGYTF TGCACCCCCCGGGTAGATGGCGGCTACACCTTC TRBV20-1 . once TRBJ1-2
CASSEGAGGHEKLFF TGTGCCAGCAGCGAAGGGGCAGGGGGACATGAAAAACTGTTTTTT TRBV21-1 . few TRBJ1-4
CASSVPDSPRGYTF TGTGCCAGCAGCGTACCGGACTCCCCTCGGGGCTACACCTTC TRBV7-9 . . TRBJ1-2
CAWSVGASSYEQYF TGTGCCTGGAGTGTGGGGGCTAGCTCCTACGAGCAGTACTTC TRBV30 . . TRBJ2-7
CASSYQGSYNEQFF TGTGCCAGCAGTTATCAGGGGTCCTACAATGAGCAGTTCTTC TRBV27 . . TRBJ2-1
CASSTQRGPGSGYTF TGTGCCAGTAGTACCCAGAGGGGCCCCGGGAGTGGCTACACCTTC TRBV19 . once TRBJ1-2
CATSRDGGNEQYF TGTGCCACCAGCAGAGATGGAGGGAACGAGCAGTACTTC TRBV15 . . TRBJ2-7
CASSLNPAGDNEQFF TGTGCCAGTAGCTTAAACCCAGCGGGAGACAATGAGCAGTTCTTC TRBV19 TRBD2 . TRBJ2-1
CASIGQSFVGQFF TGTGCCAGCATTGGACAGAGCTTTGTAGGCCAGTTCTTC TRBV28 . . TRBJ2-1
CASSELRAGQPQHF TGTGCCAGCAGTGAACTCAGGGCAGGCCAGCCCCAGCATTTT TRBV2 . . TRBJ1-5
CASSPFLGAENTEAFF TGTGCCAGCAGCCCGTTTTTGGGGGCTGAGAACACTGAAGCTTTCTTT TRBV14 . . TRBJ1-1
CASSLNRAGELFF TGTGCCAGCAGTCTCAACAGGGCCGGGGAGCTGTTTTTT TRBV27 . . TRBJ2-2
CATSRERLLANVLTF TGTGCCACCAGCAGAGAGAGGTTGTTGGCCAACGTCCTGACTTTC TRBV15 . . TRBJ2-6
CASRGLAGPSYYNEQFF TGTGCCAGCAGGGGACTAGCGGGACCGTCGTACTACAATGAGCAGTTCTTC TRBV2 TRBD2 . TRBJ2-1
CASSVGQGKAFF TGTGCCAGCAGCGTAGGGCAGGGTAAAGCTTTCTTT TRBV9 . . TRBJ1-1
CASRGTEYNEQFF TGCGCCAGCAGGGGGACAGAGTATAATGAGCAGTTCTTC TRBV10-1 TRBD1 . TRBJ2-1
CASTKTGGAYGANVLTF TGTGCCAGCACCAAAACAGGGGGCGCCTATGGGGCCAACGTCCTGACTTTC TRBV5-6 TRBD1 . TRBJ2-6
CASRPTGSRNEKLFF TGTGCCAGCAGACCTACAGGGAGCAGGAATGAAAAACTGTTTTTT TRBV28 . . TRBJ1-4
CASSPDSYGYTF TGTGCCAGCAGCCCCGACAGCTATGGCTACACCTTC TRBV9 . . TRBJ1-2
CASSSRGQGSYEQYF TGTGCCAGCTCGAGCAGAGGACAGGGCTCCTACGAGCAGTACTTC TRBV18 TRBD1 . TRBJ2-7
CASSANDRVGANVLTF TGTGCCAGCAGCGCGAACGACAGGGTTGGGGCCAACGTCCTGACTTTC TRBV9 TRBD1 few TRBJ2-6
CASLTQTRGYEQYF TGTGCCAGCCTCACCCAGACTCGGGGGTACGAGCAGTACTTC TRBV6-1 . . TRBJ2-7
CASRATGGGLNEQFF TGTGCCAGCAGAGCGACAGGGGGCGGACTCAATGAGCAGTTCTTC TRBV6-1 TRBD1 few TRBJ2-1
CASSPRKETQYF TGTGCCAGCAGCCCTAGGAAGGAGACCCAGTACTTC TRBV13 . once TRBJ2-5
CAWREAGSYNEQFF TGTGCCTGGAGGGAAGCGGGATCCTACAATGAGCAGTTCTTC TRBV30 TRBD2 . TRBJ2-1
CASSQSDRGGYEQYF TGCGCCAGCAGTCAATCGGACAGGGGCGGTTACGAGCAGTACTTC TRBV23-1 TRBD1 . TRBJ2-7
CASSANVNYGYTF TGTGCCAGCAGCGCTAATGTAAACTATGGCTACACCTTC TRBV28 . . TRBJ1-2
CASSFGYTEAFF TGTGCCAGCAGTTTCGGTTACACTGAAGCTTTCTTT TRBV28 . . TRBJ1-1
CASTHPQGAPTEAFF TGTGCCAGCACTCACCCTCAGGGGGCGCCCACTGAAGCTTTCTTT TRBV28 TRBD1 . TRBJ1-1
CASSFDDSFSGNTIYF TGTGCCAGCAGTTTTGACGACAGTTTCTCTGGAAACACCATATATTTT TRBV28 . . TRBJ1-3
CASSFQGGRDEQFF TGCGCCAGCAGCTTTCAGGGGGGTAGGGATGAGCAGTTCTTC TRBV5-1 . . TRBJ2-1
CASSSSSGTYEQYF TGTGCCAGCAGCTCCAGTAGCGGGACTTACGAGCAGTACTTC TRBV11-1 TRBD2 . TRBJ2-7
CASSSRQGWNQPQHF TGTGCCAGCAGCTCACGACAGGGGTGGAATCAGCCCCAGCATTTT TRBV7-2 TRBD1 . TRBJ1-5
CASSPLGGLFYGYTF TGTGCCAGCAGTCCACTTGGGGGCCTATTTTATGGCTACACCTTC TRBV27 . . TRBJ1-2
CASSGYSSGTDTQYF TGTGCCAGCAGTGGGTATAGTAGCGGAACAGATACGCAGTATTTT TRBV6-1 . . TRBJ2-3
CASSLPAGLYEQYF TGTGCCAGCAGCTTACCAGCGGGGCTCTACGAGCAGTACTTC TRBV7-9 TRBD2 . TRBJ2-7
CASSQGQGNSYGYTF TGCGCCAGCAGCCAAGGGCAGGGGAACTCCTATGGCTACACCTTC TRBV4-1 . . TRBJ1-2
CASSLLLYEQYF TGTGCCAGCAGCTTATTACTGTACGAGCAGTACTTC TRBV5-6 . few TRBJ2-7
CASTEAGAKKAFF TGTGCCAGCACCGAGGCGGGGGCGAAGAAAGCTTTCTTT TRBV28 . few TRBJ1-1
CASSFVSGGLFF TGTGCCAGCAGCTTTGTTAGCGGCGGACTGTTTTTT TRBV7-9 . few TRBJ1-4
CASSQDPLRGVDNEQFF TGCGCCAGCAGCCAAGATCCCCTCAGGGGAGTGGACAATGAGCAGTTCTTC TRBV4-3 . . TRBJ2-1
CASSLVLYNEQFF TGCGCCAGCAGCTTGGTACTCTACAATGAGCAGTTCTTC TRBV5-1 . . TRBJ2-1
CASSSNNLDYEQYF TGTGCCAGCAGCTCGAATAATCTAGACTACGAGCAGTACTTC TRBV6-5 . . TRBJ2-7
CASSLVTGTGTPEANVLTF TGCGCCAGCAGCCTGGTGACCGGGACAGGGACCCCTGAGGCCAACGTCCTGACTTTC TRBV4-1 TRBD1 . TRBJ2-6
CASSLEGEASVTEAFF TGTGCCAGCAGCTTAGAAGGAGAAGCCTCTGTCACTGAAGCTTTCTTT TRBV7-8 . once TRBJ1-1
CASSAQVGGQETQYF TGTGCTAGCAGCGCACAGGTGGGGGGACAAGAGACCCAGTACTTC TRBV7-7 . . TRBJ2-5
CASSHGRDRKETQYF TGCGCCAGCAGCCACGGGAGGGACAGAAAAGAGACCCAGTACTTC TRBV4-3 . once TRBJ2-5